At least ten counts were recorded for the clone carrying this T cell receptor (beta chain). Its antigen is as yet unknown. Trimming left V 0 bases short and J 1 base short, with 6 bases between. This CDR3 contains 14 residues. CDR1 is LGHDT and CDR2 is YNNKEL in the germline V gene (reference sequence). From approximately 9.5 ml of fresh peripheral blood, PBMCs were isolated. The sample belongs to a study of T cells in Graves' hyperthyroidism and ophthalmopathy. Authors of the study amplified TCR beta CDR3 regions from RNA transcripts. TCR CDR3 regions were first amplified by RT-PCR with HTBI primers. TCRdb analysed the multiplex PCR reads with MiXCR anew, one entry per CDR3 protein. The data hold over 450,000 distinct CDR3 sequences, with roughly 18% observed a single time. General study points: Blood also showed most of the thyroid clonotypes that were expanded above 0.001.

The genes are TRBV3-1 and TRBJ1-1; D remains unclear. The receptor was derived from a woman between 18 and 30 years old with Graves' ophthalmopathy. The source material was blood. The CDR3 is CASSQDGENTEAFF. The CDR3 region has the DNA TGTGCCAGCAGCCAAGACGGGGAGAACACTGAAGCTTTCTTT.